Below, 20 T cell receptor beta chains from the same sample are listed, as sequenced in a study of early T cells in non-severe SARS-CoV-2 infection. MiXCR, applied by TCRdb to the 5' RACE reads, yields one record per CDR3 protein. The sample lists 30,000 to 40,000 distinct CDR3 sequences, approximately 6% occurring once. Sequencing was done on a sample of whole blood. The receptors derive from an adult who was a healthcare worker with PCR-confirmed SARS-CoV-2 infection or an uninfected control (not recorded which).

V is TRBV11-2 and J is TRBJ2-7; no firm D call. Trimming stripped 3 bases from V and 4 bases from J, with 10 bases between. Germline CDR1 and CDR2: SGHAT and FQNNGV. CDR3 length: 13 amino acids. The CDR3 DNA follows: TGTGCCAGCAGCTTGGGTCCACTTTACGAGCAGTACTTC. It yields the protein CASSLGPLYEQYF.

This clonotype was seen at least ten times. The V and J genes are TRBV18 and TRBJ2-4, with unresolved D. This CDR3 has 16 residues. V lost 3 bases and J lost 3, with 15 bases in between. Germline CDR1 reads KGHSH; CDR2 reads LQKENI. The CDR3 is CASSPQESLNKNIQYF. Written as DNA, the CDR3 is TGTGCCAGCTCACCGCAAGAGAGTCTTAACAAAAACATTCAGTACTTC.

This clonotype came up many times. The chain links TRBV19 to TRBJ1-5; maybe TRBD1 (6 bases). The V gene's germline CDR1 is LNHDA and CDR2 SQIVND (reference sequence). Trimming shortened V by 10 bases and J by 2 bases, and 30 bases separated the two germline ends. There are 19 residues in the CDR3. CDR3 DNA sequence: TGTGCCACCGAAAAGTCCGGGAGACGAACAGGGCTCGGCAATCAGCCCCAGCATTTT. Its protein product is CATEKSGRRTGLGNQPQHF.

This clonotype was seen repeatedly, ten times or more. The chain uses TRBV20-1 and TRBJ2-3; unclear D gene. The CDR3 length is 15 residues. The germline V and J ends were trimmed by 7 bases and 1 base, with 18 bases remaining between them. Germline V gene data show CDR1 as DFQATT and CDR2 as SNEGSKA (reference sequence). This chain's CDR3 is CSVRLSFFGTDTQYF. Written as DNA, the CDR3 is TGCAGTGTCCGGCTTAGCTTTTTCGGCACAGATACGCAGTATTTT.

This clonotype was picked up a small number of times. The V call is TRBV20-1, the J call TRBJ2-7; unclear D gene. Trimming removed 1 base at V and 2 bases at J, with 9 bases between. There are 13 residues in the CDR3. Germline V gene lookup returns CDR1 DFQATT and CDR2 SNEGSKA (reference sequence). CDR3 DNA sequence: TGCAGTGCTAGAGTGGCTGGAGCCTACGAGCAGTACTTC. This sequence encodes CSARVAGAYEQYF.

The chain combines TRBV20-1 with TRBJ2-5; 9 bases align to TRBD1. The CDR3 is 13 amino acids. The junction had 7 bases not matched to a gene; V was cut back by 3 bases and J by 8 bases. Germline assignment: CDR1 DFQATT and CDR2 SNEGSKA (reference sequence). In DNA form, the CDR3 reads TGCAGTGCTAGGGACAGGGGCATTGTCACCCAGTACTTC. This encodes CSARDRGIVTQYF.

In its sample, this clonotype was seen a few times. The V call is TRBV6-6, the J call TRBJ1-1; 7 positions match TRBD1. The CDR3 consists of 15 residues. Germline lookup yields CDR1 MNHNY and CDR2 SVGAGI (reference sequence). Trimming took 0 bases from V and 7 from J; bases not matched to a gene: 8. This CDR3 reads CASSYSSPGQYEAFF. CDR3 in DNA: TGTGCCAGCAGTTACTCGAGCCCGGGACAGTATGAAGCTTTCTTT.

This clonotype was counted many times. This chain uses TRBV4-1 with TRBJ2-1, with TRBD2 identical over 13 bases. Trimming removed 6 bases from V and 4 bases from J; junction bases left unmatched: 3. The germline V gene has CDR1 MGHRA and CDR2 YSYEKL. CDR3 length: 15 amino acids. Written as DNA, the CDR3 is TGCGCCAGCAGACTAGCGGGGGGGACGTACAATGAGCAGTTCTTC. Amino acids: CASRLAGGTYNEQFF.

This clonotype was counted ten times or more. This chain uses TRBV28 with TRBJ1-1, with a weak D call TRBD1 (5 bases). Trimming took 1 base from V and 7 from J, leaving 10 bases between them. The CDR3 runs 13 residues. The germline V gene encodes CDR1 MDHEN and CDR2 SYDVKM. CDR3 sequence (DNA): TGTGCCAGCAGTTTATTGGGGGAAAGTGAAGCTTTCTTT. It yields the protein CASSLLGESEAFF.

This clonotype was seen at least ten times. The chain combines TRBV6-1 with TRBJ1-2, with a tentative D call TRBD1 (6 bases). Germline V gene lookup returns CDR1 MNHNS and CDR2 SASEGT. The CDR3 is made up of 14 amino acids. Trimming stripped 8 bases from V and 4 bases from J, with 17 bases between. CDR3 nucleotides: TGTGCCAGCGGAAAGGGGGTAAAGATCTATGGCTACACCTTC. Protein sequence: CASGKGVKIYGYTF.

V is TRBV3-1 and J is TRBJ2-7; 9 positions agree with TRBD2. The trim removed 2 bases at V and 2 bases at J, leaving 13 bases unmatched. Germline V gives CDR1 LGHDT, CDR2 YNNKEL (reference sequence). CDR3 length: 18 residues. The CDR3 protein is CASSQFMSSGGNPYEQYF. DNA for the CDR3: TGTGCCAGCAGCCAATTCATGTCGAGCGGGGGGAATCCCTACGAGCAGTACTTC.

This clonotype was observed many times. The rearrangement joins TRBV20-1 to TRBJ1-5; unclear D gene. V was trimmed by 3 bases and J by 2 bases, leaving 17 bases between them. In germline, CDR1 is DFQATT, CDR2 SNEGSKA (reference sequence). This CDR3 has 16 amino acids. The CDR3, as DNA: TGCAGTGCTAGTAGACCTGGCGGTGGGGGCAATCAGCCCCAGCATTTT. It encodes CSASRPGGGGNQPQHF.

This clonotype was recorded at least ten times. V is TRBV28 and J is TRBJ2-1, with a tentative D call TRBD1 (5 bases). This CDR3 has 16 amino acids. Germline loops: CDR1 MDHEN, CDR2 SYDVKM. The V and J ends lost 3 bases and 0 bases respectively, with 12 bases between them. In DNA, the CDR3 is TGTGCCAGCAGTTTGGGGCAGATGAGCTCCTACAATGAGCAGTTCTTC. It codes for CASSLGQMSSYNEQFF.

In its sample, this clonotype was seen many times. V and J are TRBV5-4 and TRBJ2-3, with D uncertain. The CDR3 is made up of 15 amino acids. The V gene lost 3 bases and the J gene lost 0 bases, with 11 bases spanning the gap. Germline lookup yields CDR1 SGHNT and CDR2 YYREEE (reference sequence). The CDR3 reads CASSWDLLSTDTQYF. The CDR3 DNA is TGTGCCAGCAGCTGGGATTTACTTAGCACAGATACGCAGTATTTT.

This clonotype was picked up many times. The J gene is TRBJ1-5, the V gene TRBV7-9; D is unresolved. The CDR3 consists of 12 residues. V was clipped by 3 bases and J by 5 bases, with 5 bases between them. Germline V gene data show CDR1 as SEHNR and CDR2 as FQNEAQ (reference sequence). In DNA, the CDR3 is TGTGCCAGCAGCTTTGGGGATCAGCCCCAGCATTTT. This translates into CASSFGDQPQHF.

The chain has TRBV6-2 or TRBV6-3 and TRBJ2-1; 14 nucleotides align to TRBD2. CDR1 and CDR2 from the germline V gene are MNHEY and SVGEGT. V was clipped by 7 bases and J by 5 bases; unmatched bases: 4. The CDR3 is 15 amino acids. CDR3 in DNA: TGTGCCAGCATACTGGGACTAGCGGGGGACAATGAGCAGTTCTTC. Amino acids: CASILGLAGDNEQFF.

CDR3 in DNA: TGTGCCAGCAGCCAAGATATCAGGGGGACAGTGGGCTCCTACGAGCAGTACTTC. Protein: CASSQDIRGTVGSYEQYF. The V gene is TRBV4-2, the J gene TRBJ2-7; 7 bases fit TRBD1. The CDR3 runs 18 residues. Germline trimming cut 0 bases from V and 0 bases from J; bases unmatched to any gene: 11. In germline, CDR1 is LGHNA, CDR2 YNFKEQ.

This clonotype has at least ten counts. V gene TRBV7-2 combines with J gene TRBJ2-1; 14 bases match TRBD2. Trimming removed 5 bases from V and 7 bases from J; junction bases left unmatched: 7. The length of the CDR3 is 16 residues. The germline CDR1 and CDR2 sequences are SGHTA and FQGNSA. This CDR3 is CASSPRLAGGPNEQFF. The CDR3 nucleotides read TGTGCCAGCAGCCCAAGACTAGCGGGGGGGCCGAATGAGCAGTTCTTC. Variable domain in full (rest from reference TRBV7-2 and TRBJ2-1): GAGVSQSPSNKVTEKGKDVELRCDPISGHTALYWYRQSLGQGLEFLIYFQGNSAPDKSGLPSDRFSAERTGGSVSTLTIQRTQQEDSAVYLCASSPRLAGGPNEQFFGPGTRLTVL.

The gene calls are TRBV30 and TRBJ1-5; D unclear. Trimming took off 0 bases at V and 0 bases at J, with 3 bases between the two ends. CDR3 length: 13 residues. The germline V gene has CDR1 GTSNPN and CDR2 SVGIG (reference sequence). DNA of the CDR3: TGTGCCTGGAGTGTATATAGCAATCAGCCCCAGCATTTT. Its translation: CAWSVYSNQPQHF.

Here the CDR3 reads CASSLFDSSTDTQYF. The CDR3 DNA reads as TGCGCCAGCAGCTTGTTTGACAGTAGCACAGATACGCAGTATTTT. The genes are TRBV5-1 and TRBJ2-3; D perhaps matches TRBD1 (5 bases). Germline-derived CDR1 and CDR2 are SGHRS and YFSETQ. Trimming took off 1 base at V and 0 bases at J, with 9 bases between the two ends. CDR3 length: 15 residues. Full variable domain (outside the CDR3, taken from reference TRBV5-1 and TRBJ2-3): KAGVTQTPRYLIKTRGQQVTLSCSPISGHRSVSWYQQTPGQGLQFLFEYFSETQRNKGNFPGRFSGRQFSNSRSEMNVSTLELGDSALYLCASSLFDSSTDTQYFGPGTRLTVL.